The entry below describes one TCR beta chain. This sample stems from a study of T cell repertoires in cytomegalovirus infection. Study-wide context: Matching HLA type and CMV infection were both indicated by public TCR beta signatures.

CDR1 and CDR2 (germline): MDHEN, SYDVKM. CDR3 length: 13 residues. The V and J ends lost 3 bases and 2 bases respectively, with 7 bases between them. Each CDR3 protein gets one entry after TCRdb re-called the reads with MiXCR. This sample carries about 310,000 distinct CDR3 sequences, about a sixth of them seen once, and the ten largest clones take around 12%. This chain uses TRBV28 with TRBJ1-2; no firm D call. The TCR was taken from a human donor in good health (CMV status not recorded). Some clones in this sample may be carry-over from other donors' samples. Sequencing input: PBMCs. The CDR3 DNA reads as TGTGCCAGCAGTTTTCAAAGGAACTATGGCTACACCTTC. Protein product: CASSFQRNYGYTF.